This T cell receptor (beta chain) was retrieved from a study of blood T cell repertoires in COVID-19. Study-wide context: The study drew acute and convalescent COVID-19 samples from the United States, Italy and Spain. The analysed material was cDNA or gDNA that came from T cells, B-cell-depleted T cells, or PBMCs.

Per the original methods: Estimation of nucleated cell counts was performed using reference gene primer amplification. Using immunoSEQ multiplex PCR, the repertoire was profiled, and TCRdb retains in-frame clones only, with some absent. V and J calls and clone size are given by that table; D and trimming were obtained from the DNA. The sample shows over 250,000 clones, 80% to 90% of them seen only once. Source material: peripheral blood. This receptor was identified in a woman aged 45-60 years who had recovered from COVID-19.

CDR3 nucleotides: TGTGCCAGCCAACGCGATTGGTCCGAACTGTTTTTT. Protein: CASQRDWSELFF. The chain has TRBV25-1 and TRBJ1-4; unclear D gene. Trimming stripped 8 bases from V and 12 bases from J, with 16 bases between. CDR1 MGHDK and CDR2 SYGVNS come from the germline V gene. The CDR3 consists of 12 residues.